This T cell receptor (beta chain) was profiled in a study of a mutant IDH1 vaccine in newly diagnosed glioma. Study details: A roughly 60% male, 37.5% female split and a mean age of about 44 years characterized treated patients.

The time point was: week 11, during vaccination. Doses of 300 ug of mutant IDH1 20-mer peptide were given with topical imiquimod. New WHO grade 3 or 4 astrocytomas that were IDH1-mutant and ATRX-lost had been found in donors. Looked up from germline, CDR1 is SGDLS and CDR2 is YYNGEE. V dropped 4 bases and J dropped 6; count of bases not matched to a gene: 7. This CDR3 has 14 residues. Notes on this clone: Its antigen is unknown.

General study points: Detectable vaccine-induced immune responses arose in around 93% of patients.

The method was immunoSEQ multiplex PCR; TCRdb's version includes in-frame clones alone and lacks a portion of them. The sample consists of roughly 130,000 clones, around four fifths of them appearing once. The rearrangement joins TRBV9 to TRBJ2-1, with 7 positions matching TRBD2. The input for sequencing was PBMCs, taken from a glioma patient whose treatment included an IDH1 peptide vaccine. This receptor was identified in a man between 35 and 55 years old with glioma. The CDR3 nucleotides read TGTGCCAGCAGCCGCGTGGGAGGGCCCAATGAGCAGTTCTTC. As protein: CASSRVGGPNEQFF.